Listed here are 18 T cell receptor beta chains from one sample, sequenced in a study of T cell repertoires in ileal Crohn's disease. TCRdb's copy holds only in-frame clones and misses some; the assay was immunoSEQ multiplex PCR. The sample lists some 710 clones, around 97% occurring once. Indicated time point: inflamed ileum from the surgical specimen. Sample: ileal tissue. All receptors derive from an adult with Crohn's disease.

The chain couples TRBV23-1 to TRBJ2-3; no clear D. TRBV23-1 is identified as an open reading frame with a role that is uncertain. The CDR3 is made up of 12 amino acids. V lost 0 bases, J lost 5 bases, and 3 bases lay in between. The CDR3 DNA sequence: TGCGCCAGCAGTCAATCGCGAGATACGCAGTATTTT. Protein sequence: CASSQSRDTQYF.

CDR3 in amino acids: CASSFGRVTTGELFF. The CDR3 DNA reads as TGTGCCAGCAGCTTTGGGCGGGTGACGACCGGGGAGCTGTTTTTT. The chain recombines TRBV7-9 with TRBJ2-2; weak D call: TRBD2 (5 bases). Trimming cost V 3 bases and J 5 bases, with 13 bases left between them. CDR1 and CDR2 (germline): SEHNR, FQNEAQ (reference sequence). This CDR3 has 15 residues.

DNA for the CDR3: TGTGCCAGCAGCTTAGATGGCGGCGGGGGCTCTGGCTACACCTTC. Its translation is CASSLDGGGGSGYTF. The V and J genes are TRBV7-2 and TRBJ1-2; D is perhaps TRBD1 (6 bases). CDR3 size: 15 residues. Germline loops: CDR1 SGHTA, CDR2 FQGNSA. Trimming took 1 base from V and 7 from J, leaving 16 bases between them.

This chain links TRBV11-3 with TRBJ1-1, with unresolved D. V was shortened by 0 bases and J by 2 bases, with 4 bases between the two germline ends. From germline, CDR1 is SGHNT and CDR2 YENEEA. This CDR3 spans 13 amino acids. The CDR3 sequence: CASSLESNTEAFF. For the CDR3, the DNA is TGTGCCAGCAGCTTAGAAAGCAACACTGAAGCTTTCTTT.

This chain joins TRBV7-9 and TRBJ1-2; 7 bases are a match to TRBD1. Looked up from germline, CDR1 is SEHNR and CDR2 is FQNEAQ (reference sequence). The trim removed 4 bases at V and 8 bases at J, leaving 1 base unmatched. This CDR3 is 11 amino acids long. In DNA form, the CDR3 reads TGTGCCAGCAGCTCGGGACAGGGCTACACCTTC. This sequence encodes CASSSGQGYTF.

V gene TRBV5-8 combines with J gene TRBJ1-5; D may be TRBD1 (6 bases). The germline V gene encodes CDR1 SGHTS and CDR2 YDEGEE. This CDR3 region has 15 residues. With 4 bases removed from V and 4 bases from J, the gap between germline ends came to 15 bases. The CDR3 DNA follows: TGTGCCAGCAGCAACAGGGTTGGGGCAAATCAGCCCCAGCATTTT. Its translation: CASSNRVGANQPQHF.

The chain couples TRBV7-9 to TRBJ2-1; TRBD2 matches at 11 bases. This CDR3 is built from 19 residues. Germline-derived CDR1 and CDR2 are SEHNR and FQNEAQ (reference sequence). Trimming cost V 0 bases and J 2 bases; bases outside gene matches: 9. The CDR3 DNA sequence: TGTGCCAGCAGCTTAGCCCCCGGGACTAGCGGATACCCCTACAATGAGCAGTTCTTC. As protein: CASSLAPGTSGYPYNEQFF.

V gene TRBV6-5 combines with J gene TRBJ1-1, with D maybe TRBD1 (6 bases). The CDR3 contains 13 residues. Trimming took off 7 bases at V and 5 bases at J, with 14 bases between the two ends. Germline V gives CDR1 MNHEY, CDR2 SVGAGI. The CDR3 DNA follows: TGTGCCAGCAAGTCCGGGGGGCGGACTGAAGCTTTCTTT. Protein product: CASKSGGRTEAFF.

CDR3 nucleotides: TGTGCCAGCAGTTTATCGCTCGGCTCCATGATCGACAATGAGCAGTTCTTC. Translated, it gives CASSLSLGSMIDNEQFF. The rearrangement uses TRBV27 and TRBJ2-1; D unresolved. V lost 0 bases, J lost 5 bases, and 17 bases lay in between. Looked up from germline, CDR1 is MNHEY and CDR2 is SMNVEV (reference sequence). The CDR3 length is 17 residues.

The gene calls are TRBV28 and TRBJ1-2; tentatively, D is TRBD1 (5 bases). The CDR3 is 14 amino acids. V was cut by 6 bases and J by 5 bases, with 16 bases left in between. Per the germline V gene, CDR1 is MDHEN and CDR2 is SYDVKM. The chain's CDR3 is CASSPGGVGYGYTF. The CDR3 nucleotides are TGTGCCAGCAGCCCTGGAGGGGTGGGGTATGGCTACACCTTC.

The V and J genes are TRBV10-2 and TRBJ2-4, with D tentatively TRBD2 (6 bases). This CDR3 contains 14 residues. Trimming left V 8 bases short and J 0 bases short, with 11 bases between. Germline V CDR1 and CDR2: WSHSY, SAAADI. DNA of the CDR3: TGCGCCAGCGGAGGGCACCTAGCCAAAAACATTCAGTACTTC. It specifies CASGGHLAKNIQYF.

The chain employs TRBV7-2 and TRBJ2-5; TRBD2 might be the D (6 bases). V lost 5 bases and J lost 4, with 11 bases in between. Germline V gene sequence: CDR1 SGHTA, CDR2 FQGNSA. This CDR3 is built from 13 residues. The DNA for the CDR3 is TGTGCCAGCAGCGCAACTAGCCTAGAGACCCAGTACTTC. Its protein is CASSATSLETQYF.

The gene calls are TRBV29-1 and TRBJ2-2; the D gene is possibly TRBD1 (5 bases). Germline loops: CDR1 SQVTM, CDR2 ANQGSEA. This CDR3 spans 13 amino acids. Trimming shortened V by 4 bases and J by 6 bases, and 12 bases separated the two germline ends. The CDR3 sequence is CSVVGVWAGELFF. For the CDR3, the DNA is TGCAGCGTTGTAGGGGTATGGGCCGGGGAGCTGTTTTTT.

This clone was counted once. The chain carries TRBV27 and TRBJ2-1; 7 bases map to TRBD2. Germline V gene lookup returns CDR1 MNHEY and CDR2 SMNVEV (reference sequence). This CDR3 region has 11 residues. The V and J ends lost 6 bases and 14 bases, in that order; junction bases with no gene match: 7. CDR3 in amino acids: CASSPGGKKFF. CDR3 bases: TGTGCCAGCAGCCCCGGGGGGAAGAAGTTCTTC.

The genes are TRBV7-3 and TRBJ1-1; D is unresolved. The CDR3 runs to 14 residues. Looked up from germline, CDR1 is SGHTA and CDR2 is FQGTGA. V dropped 1 base and J dropped 1 base, with 7 bases sitting between them. CDR3 amino acids: CASSLSRGNTEAFF. CDR3 DNA: TGTGCCAGCAGCTTAAGTCGGGGGAACACTGAAGCTTTCTTT.

The J gene is TRBJ1-3, the V gene TRBV29-1; no reliable D call. Germline loops: CDR1 SQVTM, CDR2 ANQGSEA. V was cut by 0 bases and J by 0 bases, with 3 bases left in between. The CDR3 is 13 residues long. CDR3 protein: CSVEEISGNTIYF. The CDR3 region has the DNA TGCAGCGTTGAAGAGATCTCTGGAAACACCATATATTTT.

The CDR3 is CASSPTGYGYTF. Here the CDR3 DNA reads TGTGCCAGCAGCCCCACCGGTTATGGCTACACCTTC. V is TRBV7-9 and J is TRBJ1-2; D ambiguous. Trimming removed 5 bases at V and 5 bases at J, with 9 bases between. The germline CDR1 and CDR2 sequences are SEHNR and FQNEAQ (reference sequence). This CDR3 spans 12 amino acids.

The chain is built from TRBV5-1 and TRBJ1-2; possible D gene TRBD1, 6 bases. CDR1 and CDR2 (germline): SGHRS, YFSETQ. This CDR3 has 19 residues. V shed 0 bases and J shed 4 bases, with 25 bases lying between them. CDR3 loop: CASSLGLWRGKGVSYGYTF. The DNA of the CDR3 is TGCGCCAGCAGCTTGGGCTTGTGGAGGGGGAAAGGCGTTAGCTATGGCTACACCTTC.